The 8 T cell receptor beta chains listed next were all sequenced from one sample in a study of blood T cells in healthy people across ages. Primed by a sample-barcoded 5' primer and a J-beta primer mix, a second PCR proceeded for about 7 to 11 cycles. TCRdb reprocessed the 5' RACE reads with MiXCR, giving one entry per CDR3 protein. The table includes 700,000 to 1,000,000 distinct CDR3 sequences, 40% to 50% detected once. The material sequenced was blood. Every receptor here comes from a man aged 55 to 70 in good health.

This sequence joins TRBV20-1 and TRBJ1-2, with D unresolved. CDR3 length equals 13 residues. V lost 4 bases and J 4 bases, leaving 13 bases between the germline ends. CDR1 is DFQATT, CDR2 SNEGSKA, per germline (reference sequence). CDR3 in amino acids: CSAIGSGGYGYTF. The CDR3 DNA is TGCAGTGCTATTGGCAGCGGCGGCTATGGCTACACCTTC.

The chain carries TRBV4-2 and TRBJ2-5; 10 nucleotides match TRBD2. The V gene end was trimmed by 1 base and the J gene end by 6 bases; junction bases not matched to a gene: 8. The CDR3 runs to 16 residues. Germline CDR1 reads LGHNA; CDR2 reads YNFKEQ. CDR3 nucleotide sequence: TGTGCCAGCAGCCAAGTGATAGCGGGGGGTGAAAAGACCCAGTACTTC. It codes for CASSQVIAGGEKTQYF.

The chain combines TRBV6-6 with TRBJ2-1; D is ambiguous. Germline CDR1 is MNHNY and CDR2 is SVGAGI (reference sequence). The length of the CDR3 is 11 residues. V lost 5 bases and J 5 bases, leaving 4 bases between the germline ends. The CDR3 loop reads CASSNDNEQFF. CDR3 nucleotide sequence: TGTGCCAGCAGTAACGACAATGAGCAGTTCTTC.

The CDR3 protein is CASSGNRGSVEKLFF. Here the CDR3 DNA reads TGCGCCAGCAGCGGAAACAGGGGGAGTGTGGAAAAACTGTTTTTT. The rearrangement uses TRBV5-1 and TRBJ1-4; TRBD1 aligns across 8 bases. V trimming: 4 bases; J trimming: 8 bases; junction bases outside the gene matches: 10. CDR3 length equals 15 residues. Germline assignment: CDR1 SGHRS and CDR2 YFSETQ. The full variable domain, rest sourced from reference TRBV5-1 and TRBJ1-4, is KAGVTQTPRYLIKTRGQQVTLSCSPISGHRSVSWYQQTPGQGLQFLFEYFSETQRNKGNFPGRFSGRQFSNSRSEMNVSTLELGDSALYLCASSGNRGSVEKLFFGSGTQLSVL.

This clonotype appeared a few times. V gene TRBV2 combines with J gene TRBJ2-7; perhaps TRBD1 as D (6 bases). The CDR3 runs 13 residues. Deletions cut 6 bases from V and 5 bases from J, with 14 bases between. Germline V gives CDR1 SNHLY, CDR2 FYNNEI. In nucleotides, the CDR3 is TGTGCCAGCAGCCTACAGGGTCCCAACGAGCAGTACTTC. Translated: CASSLQGPNEQYF.

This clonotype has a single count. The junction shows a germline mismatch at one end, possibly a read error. In DNA form, the CDR3 reads TGTGCCTGCAGCCCCCCCAGCGGGTACGAGCAGTACTTC. The encoded protein is CACSPPSGYEQYF. This rearrangement joins TRBV7-9 to TRBJ2-7, with D maybe TRBD2 (6 bases). From germline, CDR1 is SEHNR and CDR2 FQNEAQ (reference sequence). This CDR3 comprises 13 residues.

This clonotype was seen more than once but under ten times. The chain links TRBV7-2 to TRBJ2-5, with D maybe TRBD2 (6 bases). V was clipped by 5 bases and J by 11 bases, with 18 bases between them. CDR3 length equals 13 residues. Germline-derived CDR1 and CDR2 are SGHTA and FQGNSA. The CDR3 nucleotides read TGTGCCAGCAGCGGCTGGGACCCCCGGGAGCAGTACTTC. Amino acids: CASSGWDPREQYF.

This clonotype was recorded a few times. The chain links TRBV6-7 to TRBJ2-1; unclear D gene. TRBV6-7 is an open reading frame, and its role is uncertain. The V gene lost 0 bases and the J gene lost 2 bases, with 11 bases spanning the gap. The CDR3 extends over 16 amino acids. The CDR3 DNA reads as TGTGCCAGCAGTTACTCGTTCAGACATACCTACAATGAGCAGTTCTTC. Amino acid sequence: CASSYSFRHTYNEQFF.